This entry lists 11 T cell receptor beta chains sequenced from one sample in a study of blood T cell repertoires in COVID-19. Measured with immunoSEQ multiplex PCR; TCRdb has only the in-frame clones, and not every one. The sample includes roughly 88,000 clones, roughly 80% of them seen just once. The sample taken for sequencing was peripheral blood. Source of these receptors: an elderly woman with acute or convalescent COVID-19.

By share of the sample, this clone is medium-sized (0.01 to 0.1%). The rearrangement uses TRBV4-1 and TRBJ2-3, with a possible D match to TRBD1 (6 bases). Trimming removed 1 base from V and 2 bases from J, with 13 bases in between. This CDR3 has 16 residues. Germline V CDR1 and CDR2: MGHRA, YSYEKL. The CDR3 DNA sequence: TGCGCCAGCAGCCAAGTCACAGGGTTAAACACAGATACGCAGTATTTT. This gives the protein CASSQVTGLNTDTQYF.

The V call is TRBV10-3, the J call TRBJ2-3; TRBD1 is a possible D gene (6 bases). V dropped 6 bases and J dropped 0 bases, with 13 bases sitting between them. CDR1 ENHRY and CDR2 SYGVKD come from the germline V gene. This CDR3 spans 15 amino acids. In nucleotides, the CDR3 is TGTGCCATCAGCCGGGACATCTCTAGCACAGATACGCAGTATTTT. Its protein is CAISRDISSTDTQYF.

The rearrangement uses TRBV11-2 and TRBJ2-3; 8 positions match TRBD2. Germline V gene sequence: CDR1 SGHAT, CDR2 FQNNGV. The CDR3 runs to 16 residues. After removal of 4 bases from V and 5 bases from J, the junction contained 11 bases not matched to a gene. This chain's CDR3 is CASSWGLSGRVDTQYF. The CDR3, as DNA: TGTGCCAGCAGCTGGGGACTATCCGGGAGGGTAGATACGCAGTATTTT.

This clone was counted only a few times. V is TRBV4-1 and J is TRBJ2-3; possibly TRBD2 for D (6 bases). Germline V CDR1 and CDR2: MGHRA, YSYEKL. The length of the CDR3 is 17 residues. The V end was cut by 7 bases, the J end by 0 bases, with 20 bases between. The CDR3 here is CASMGTGDSYSTDTQYF. CDR3 coding DNA: TGCGCCAGCATGGGGACTGGGGATTCTTATAGCACAGATACGCAGTATTTT.

This clone appeared a few times. The chain uses TRBV30 and TRBJ1-1; TRBD1 might be the D (5 bases). The CDR3 has 12 residues. Per germline, CDR1 GTSNPN and CDR2 SVGIG (reference sequence). The V end was cut by 5 bases, the J end by 2 bases, with 9 bases between. As DNA, the CDR3 is TGTGCCTGGGACAGAGTCAACACTGAAGCTTTCTTT. It translates to CAWDRVNTEAFF.

The chain combines TRBV6-2 or TRBV6-3 with TRBJ1-6; D is unclear. V lost 4 bases, J lost 14 bases, and 15 bases lay in between. There are 13 residues in the CDR3. Germline V gives CDR1 MNHEY, CDR2 SVGEGT. The CDR3 reads CASSWTGSGTLHF. Written as DNA, the CDR3 is TGTGCCAGCAGTTGGACCGGGAGTGGGACCCTCCACTTT.

This chain uses TRBV29-1 with TRBJ2-7; 12 bases map to TRBD1. CDR1 and CDR2 from the germline V gene are SQVTM and ANQGSEA. The CDR3 spans 12 residues. Unmatched junction bases numbered 4, after V lost 8 bases and J lost 5 bases. CDR3 amino acids: CSTGQGADEQYF. The CDR3 nucleotides read TGCAGCACGGGACAGGGGGCGGACGAGCAGTACTTC.

V and J are TRBV6-5 and TRBJ1-2, with 8 bases aligning to TRBD1. Trimming cost V 6 bases and J 0 bases; bases outside gene matches: 3. Germline V gives CDR1 MNHEY, CDR2 SVGAGI. CDR3 length: 14 amino acids. CDR3 sequence (DNA): TGTGCCAGCAGGCCGGGACAGGCTAACTATGGCTACACCTTC. It codes for CASRPGQANYGYTF.

The DNA for the CDR3 is TGTGCCAGCAGTTCCCGGACATTATACTCTGGAAACACCATATATTTT. Translation gives CASSSRTLYSGNTIYF. The rearrangement joins TRBV6-5 to TRBJ1-3, with D perhaps matching TRBD1 (5 bases). V was clipped by 4 bases and J by 0 bases, with 13 bases between them. Germline CDR1 MNHEY, CDR2 SVGAGI. This CDR3 region has 16 residues.

The chain recombines TRBV7-8 with TRBJ2-4, with 7 bases fitting TRBD2. With 7 bases clipped from V and 3 bases from J, the junction kept 15 bases outside the gene matches. This CDR3 is built from 17 residues. Per the germline V gene, CDR1 is SGHVS and CDR2 is FQNEAQ. The CDR3 DNA sequence: TGTGCCAGCAAAAATGGAACGCAGGGACTACTCAAAAACATTCAGTACTTC. This codes for CASKNGTQGLLKNIQYF.

V is TRBV16 and J is TRBJ2-5; D is unresolved. The CDR3 contains 13 residues. The V end lost 4 bases, the J end lost 5 bases, and 11 bases lay between the germline ends. Germline V gives CDR1 KGHSY, CDR2 FQNENV. CDR3 amino acids: CASSRRFWETQYF. In DNA, the CDR3 is TGTGCCAGCAGCCGCAGGTTCTGGGAGACCCAGTACTTC.